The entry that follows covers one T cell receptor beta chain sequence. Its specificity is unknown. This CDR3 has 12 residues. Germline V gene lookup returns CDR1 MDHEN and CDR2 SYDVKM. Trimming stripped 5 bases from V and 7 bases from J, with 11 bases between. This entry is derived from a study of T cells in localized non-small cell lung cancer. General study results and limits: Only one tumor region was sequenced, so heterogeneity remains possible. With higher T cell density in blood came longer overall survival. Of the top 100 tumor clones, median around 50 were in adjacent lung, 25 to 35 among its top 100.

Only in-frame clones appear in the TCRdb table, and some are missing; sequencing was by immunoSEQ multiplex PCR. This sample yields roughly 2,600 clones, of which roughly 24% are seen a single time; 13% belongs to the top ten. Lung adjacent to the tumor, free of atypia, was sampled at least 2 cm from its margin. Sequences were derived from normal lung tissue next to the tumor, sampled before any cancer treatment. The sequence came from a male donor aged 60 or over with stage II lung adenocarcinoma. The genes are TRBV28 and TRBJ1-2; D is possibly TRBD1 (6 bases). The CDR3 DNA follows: TGTGCCAGCAGTCTACAGGGAATTGGCTACACCTTC. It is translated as CASSLQGIGYTF.